This TCR beta chain was recorded in a study of vaccination and CD4 T cells after COVID-19. TCRdb independently ran MiXCR on the PCR reads; one entry per CDR3 protein. The repertoire holds about 24,000 distinct CDR3 sequences, with 50% to 65% as singletons. Details on this clonotype: Antigen unknown.

CDR3 length: 22 amino acids. The germline V gene encodes CDR1 KGHSH and CDR2 LQKENI. V shed 6 bases and J 1 base; nucleotides not matched to a gene: 24. Study outcomes and limitations: Looking at convalescent patients, 304 of their 307 vaccine-specific clones were spike mono-reactive.

The clonotype originates from a human donor who had recovered from COVID-19. The source was CD4+ T cells from blood, collected before SARS-CoV-2 vaccination. V usage is TRBV18 and J usage is TRBJ2-1; 10 bases agree with TRBD2. For the CDR3, the DNA is TGTGCCAGCTCCTCTACGGGACGGGGAGCTAGCGGGAGTATCGCGTCCTACAATGAGCAGTTCTTC. Its translation: CASSSTGRGASGSIASYNEQFF.